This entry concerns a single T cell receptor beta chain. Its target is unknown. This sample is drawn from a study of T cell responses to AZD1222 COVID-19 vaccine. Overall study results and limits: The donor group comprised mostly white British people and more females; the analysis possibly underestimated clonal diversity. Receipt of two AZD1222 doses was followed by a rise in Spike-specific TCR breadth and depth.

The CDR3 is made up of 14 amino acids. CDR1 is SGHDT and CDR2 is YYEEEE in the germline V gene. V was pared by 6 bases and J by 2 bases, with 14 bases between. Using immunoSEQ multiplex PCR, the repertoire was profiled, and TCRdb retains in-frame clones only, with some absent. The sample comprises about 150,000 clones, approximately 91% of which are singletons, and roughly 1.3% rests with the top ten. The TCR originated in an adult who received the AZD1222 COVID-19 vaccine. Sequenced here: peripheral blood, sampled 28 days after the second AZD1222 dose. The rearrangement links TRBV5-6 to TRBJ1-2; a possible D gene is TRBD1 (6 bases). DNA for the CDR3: TGTGCCAGCACCCGGGGGGACAACAACTATGGCTACACCTTC. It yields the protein CASTRGDNNYGYTF.